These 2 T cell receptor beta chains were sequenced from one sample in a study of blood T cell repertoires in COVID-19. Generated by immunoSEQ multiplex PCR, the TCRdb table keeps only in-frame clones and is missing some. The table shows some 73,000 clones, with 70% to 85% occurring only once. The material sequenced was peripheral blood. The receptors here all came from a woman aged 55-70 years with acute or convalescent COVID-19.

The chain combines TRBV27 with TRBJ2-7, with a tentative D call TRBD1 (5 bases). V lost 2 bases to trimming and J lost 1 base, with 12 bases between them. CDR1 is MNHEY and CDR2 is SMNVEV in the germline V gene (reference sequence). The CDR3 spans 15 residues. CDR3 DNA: TGTGCCAGCAGTTTAGCAGGGCCGTCATCCTACGAGCAGTACTTC. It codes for CASSLAGPSSYEQYF.

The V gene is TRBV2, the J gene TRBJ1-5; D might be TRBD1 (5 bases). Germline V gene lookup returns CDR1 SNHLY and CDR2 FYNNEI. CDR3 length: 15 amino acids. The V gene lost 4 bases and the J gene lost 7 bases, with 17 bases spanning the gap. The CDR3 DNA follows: TGTGCCAGCAGTGCTCAGGGCTCTCTCTTGCAGCCCCAGCATTTT. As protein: CASSAQGSLLQPQHF.